A selection of T cell receptor beta chains follows, all from one sample in a study of OX40 agonist ivuxolimab in advanced cancers. Assay used: immunoSEQ multiplex PCR; TCRdb lists only in-frame clones, some missing. Of 61,000 or so clones in the sample, nearly 85% were seen once. The specimen was CD4+ or CD8+ T cells sorted from blood, collected in a trial of the OX40 agonist ivuxolimab. The receptors here all came from an adult with an advanced solid tumor such as melanoma, head and neck, liver or kidney cancer. Both conserved end residues are trimmed from each CDR3.

>TRBJ2-7|TRBV5-1
ASSRSGRPLYEQY
>TRBJ2-5|TRBV18
ASSYQDETQY
>TRBJ1-1|TRBV28
ASITGVGTEAF
>TRBJ2-3|TRBV7-2
ASSFLAGGLDTQY
>TRBJ1-2|TRBV7-9
ASSPDGSRYGYT
>TRBJ2-7|TRBV28
ASSPGLAEGYEQY
>TRBJ2-7|TRBV2
ASLPGGTGTYEQY
>TRBJ2-1|TRBV13
ATRIPGTAINEQF
>TRBJ2-3|TRBV5-4
ASSWDLFRADTQY
>TRBJ2-4|TRBV7-9
ASSLLAGDIQY
>TRBJ2-1|TRBV6-1
ASSSRTESNEQF
>TRBJ2-7|TRBV4-1
ASSQERGRGEQY
>TRBJ2-7|TRBV28
ASNPGTLSSYEQY
>TRBJ2-2|TRBV28
ASSLSSLANTGELF
>TRBJ2-2|TRBV5-1
ASSLVGLANGTGELF
>TRBJ1-5|TRBV19
ASSIRSTGGQPQH
>TRBJ1-1|TRBV5-4
ASSWVNTEAF
>TRBJ2-3|TRBV30
AWSVLGQGSTDTQY
>TRBJ2-1|TRBV5-1
ASSLDHSGIYNEQF
>TRBJ2-4|TRBV5-1
ASSLLPSTKDIQY
>TRBJ1-1|TRBV18
ASSPQAIRQGAEAF
>TRBJ2-7|TRBV5-6
ASSLTGASQY
>TRBJ1-2|TRBV7-6
ASSSGRAGAHGYT
>TRBJ1-5|TRBV19
ASNRGLGNQPQH
>TRBJ1-4|TRBV18
ASSPSTATNEKLF
>TRBJ1-4|TRBV28
AIEGTEEKLF
>TRBJ2-1|TRBV18
ASSPPRGHNEQF
>TRBJ1-2|TRBV2
ASTPTGVLAYGYT
>TRBJ2-3|TRBV21-1
ASSKGQCTDTQY
>TRBJ1-2|TRBV18
ASSVQGGGGYT
>TRBJ1-5|TRBV18
ASSPHPPGTGGNQPQH
>TRBJ2-7|TRBV30
AYLAGVKNEQY
>TRBJ1-2|TRBV19
ASSISVGGGYT
>TRBJ2-5|TRBV7-3
ASSLGHQETQY
>TRBJ2-7|TRBV7-9
ASSSRDSRYEQY
>TRBJ2-5|TRBV29-1
SVEASAQETQY
>TRBJ2-5|TRBV5-1
ASSLRRGSRQETQY
>TRBJ1-1|TRBV27
ASSKGGQAF
>TRBJ1-2|TRBV7-9
ASSLDGYSPGYT
>TRBJ1-4|TRBV19
ASGTENEKLF